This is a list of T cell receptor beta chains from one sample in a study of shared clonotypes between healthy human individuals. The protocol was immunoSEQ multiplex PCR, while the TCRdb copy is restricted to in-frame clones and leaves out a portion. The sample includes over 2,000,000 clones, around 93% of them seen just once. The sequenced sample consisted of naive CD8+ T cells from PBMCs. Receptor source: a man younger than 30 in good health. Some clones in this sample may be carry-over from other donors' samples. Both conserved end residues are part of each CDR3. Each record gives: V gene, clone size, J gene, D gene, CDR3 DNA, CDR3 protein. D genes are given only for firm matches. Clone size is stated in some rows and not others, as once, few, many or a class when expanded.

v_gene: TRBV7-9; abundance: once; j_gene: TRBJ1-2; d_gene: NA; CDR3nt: TGTGCCAGCAGCTCAGGGGCGGAGTACTATGGCTACACCTTC; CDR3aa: CASSSGAEYYGYTF
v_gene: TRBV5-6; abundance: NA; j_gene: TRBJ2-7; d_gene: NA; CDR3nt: TGTGCCAGCAGCTCAGGGGCGGGCTACGAGCAGTACTTC; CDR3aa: CASSSGAGYEQYF
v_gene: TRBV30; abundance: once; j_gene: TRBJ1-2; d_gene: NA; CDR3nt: TGTGCCTGGAGTTGGGGGCCTAATGGCTACACCTTC; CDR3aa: CAWSWGPNGYTF
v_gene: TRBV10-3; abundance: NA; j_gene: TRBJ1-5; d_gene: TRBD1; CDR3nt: TGTGCCATCAGTGAGTCCGGGACAGGGTCATGGCAGCCCCAGCATTTT; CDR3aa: CAISESGTGSWQPQHF
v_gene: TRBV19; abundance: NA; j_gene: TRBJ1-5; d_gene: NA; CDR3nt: TGTGCCAGTAGGGGCGGAGGCAATCAGCCCCAGCATTTT; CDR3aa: CASRGGGNQPQHF
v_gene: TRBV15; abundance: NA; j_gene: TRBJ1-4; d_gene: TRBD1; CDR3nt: TGTGCCACCAGCGGCCGGGACAGGGGTGAAAAACTGTTTTTT; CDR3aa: CATSGRDRGEKLFF
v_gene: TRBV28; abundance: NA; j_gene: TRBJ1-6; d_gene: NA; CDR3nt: TGTGCCAGCAGTCGGACAGACTATAATTCACCCCTCCACTTT; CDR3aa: CASSRTDYNSPLHF
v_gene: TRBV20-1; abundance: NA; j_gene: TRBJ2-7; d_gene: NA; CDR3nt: TGCAGTGCTAGCCCTGGTGAGCAGTACTTC; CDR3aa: CSASPGEQYF
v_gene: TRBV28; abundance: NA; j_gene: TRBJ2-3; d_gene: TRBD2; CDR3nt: TGTGCCAGCAGTTTCCGCGGCGGGAGTGTGGCAGATACGCAGTATTTT; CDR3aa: CASSFRGGSVADTQYF
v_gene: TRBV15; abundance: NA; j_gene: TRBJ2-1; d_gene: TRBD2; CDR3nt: TGTGCCACCAGCAGAGATAGCGGGAGGGCCTTGGGTGAGCAGTTCTTC; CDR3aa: CATSRDSGRALGEQFF
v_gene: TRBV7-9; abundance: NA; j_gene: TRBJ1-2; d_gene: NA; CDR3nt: TGTGCCAGCAGCTCCCCTGACGGGGGAGGCTACACCTTC; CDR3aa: CASSSPDGGGYTF
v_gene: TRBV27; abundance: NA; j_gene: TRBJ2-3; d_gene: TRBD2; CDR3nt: TGTGCCAGCAGTTTAACCCTAGCGGGAGGTAGATTAACAGATACGCAGTATTTT; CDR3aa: CASSLTLAGGRLTDTQYF
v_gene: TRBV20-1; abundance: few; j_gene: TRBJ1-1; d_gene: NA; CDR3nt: TGCAGTGCTAGAGAGGGCACCCAAGCTTTCTTT; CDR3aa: CSAREGTQAFF
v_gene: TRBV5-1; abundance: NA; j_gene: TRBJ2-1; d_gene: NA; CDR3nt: TGCGCCAGCAGCCCAACTGGGCCGCGCTATGAGCAGTTCTTC; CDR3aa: CASSPTGPRYEQFF
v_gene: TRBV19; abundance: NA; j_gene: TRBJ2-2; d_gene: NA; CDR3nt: TGTGCCAGTAGTATAGGGCCGAACACCGGGGAGCTGTTTTTT; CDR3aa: CASSIGPNTGELFF
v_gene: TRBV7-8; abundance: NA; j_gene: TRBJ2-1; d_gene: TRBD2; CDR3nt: TGTGCCAGCAGCACCTGGACTAGCATCTCCTACAATGAGCAGTTCTTC; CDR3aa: CASSTWTSISYNEQFF
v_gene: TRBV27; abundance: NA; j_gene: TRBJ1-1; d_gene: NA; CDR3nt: TGTGCCAGCAGTATACAGGGCCCCACTGAAGCTTTCTTT; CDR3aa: CASSIQGPTEAFF
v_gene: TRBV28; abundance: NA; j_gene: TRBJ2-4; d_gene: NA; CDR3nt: TGTGCCAGCAAGTGGGTGAGAAGGGGAGCCAAAAACATTCAGTACTTC; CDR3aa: CASKWVRRGAKNIQYF
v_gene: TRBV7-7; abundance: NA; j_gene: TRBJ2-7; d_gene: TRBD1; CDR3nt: TGTGCCAGCAGCTCCGGGACAGGGGCCAACTACGAGCAGTACTTC; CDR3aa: CASSSGTGANYEQYF
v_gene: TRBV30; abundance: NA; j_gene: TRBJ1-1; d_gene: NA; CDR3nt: TGTGCCTCCTCGAGGAGCCTATACACTGAAGCTTTCTTT; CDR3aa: CASSRSLYTEAFF
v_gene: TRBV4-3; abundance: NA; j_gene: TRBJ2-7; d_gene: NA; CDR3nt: TGCGCCAGCAGCCAAGACTACCCAAGCTCCTACGAGCAGTACTTC; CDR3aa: CASSQDYPSSYEQYF
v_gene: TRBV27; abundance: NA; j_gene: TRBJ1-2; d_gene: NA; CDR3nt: TGTGCCAGCAGATGGGAGGGTGGCTACACCTTC; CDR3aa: CASRWEGGYTF
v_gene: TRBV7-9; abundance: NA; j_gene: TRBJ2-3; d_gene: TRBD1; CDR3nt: TGTGCCAGCAGCGCACCCACCGGGACAGGGGAACCAGATACGCAGTATTTT; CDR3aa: CASSAPTGTGEPDTQYF